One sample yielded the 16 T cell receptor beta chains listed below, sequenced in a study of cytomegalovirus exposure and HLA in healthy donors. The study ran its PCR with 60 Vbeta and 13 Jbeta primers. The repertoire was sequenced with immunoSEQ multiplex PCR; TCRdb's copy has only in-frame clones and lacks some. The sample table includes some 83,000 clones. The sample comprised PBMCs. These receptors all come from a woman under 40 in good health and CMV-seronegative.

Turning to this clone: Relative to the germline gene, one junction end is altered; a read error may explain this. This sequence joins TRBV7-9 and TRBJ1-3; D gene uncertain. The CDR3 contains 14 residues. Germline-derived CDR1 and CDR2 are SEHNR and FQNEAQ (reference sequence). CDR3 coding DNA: TGTGCCAGCAGCCGGCCCGAAGGCGGAAACGCCATATATTTT. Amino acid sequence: CASSRPEGGNAIYF.

The CDR3, as DNA: TGTGCCAGCAGCCAAGAAAGACTGCTCGATGAGCAGTTCTTC. Protein product: CASSQERLLDEQFF. The chain joins TRBV4-2 to TRBJ2-1; D is unclear. The CDR3 is 14 amino acids. Per the germline V gene, CDR1 is LGHNA and CDR2 is YNFKEQ. Trimming pared 0 bases from V and 8 bases from J, leaving 11 bases between.

CDR3 DNA sequence: TGCGCCAGCAGCTTGGCCGGGACAGGGGTGGGTTCCTACAATGAGCAGTTCTTC. This sequence encodes CASSLAGTGVGSYNEQFF. The V gene is TRBV5-1, the J gene TRBJ2-1; TRBD1 matches at 10 bases. The germline gives CDR1 SGHRS, CDR2 YFSETQ. The trim removed 0 bases at V and 1 base at J, leaving 7 bases unmatched. The CDR3 extends over 18 amino acids. The full variable domain, completed using reference TRBV5-1 and TRBJ2-1, is KAGVTQTPRYLIKTRGQQVTLSCSPISGHRSVSWYQQTPGQGLQFLFEYFSETQRNKGNFPGRFSGRQFSNSRSEMNVSTLELGDSALYLCASSLAGTGVGSYNEQFFGPGTRLTVL.

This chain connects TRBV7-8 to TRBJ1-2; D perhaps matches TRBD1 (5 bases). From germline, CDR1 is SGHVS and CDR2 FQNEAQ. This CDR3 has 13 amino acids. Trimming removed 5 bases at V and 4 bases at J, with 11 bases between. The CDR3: CASSAWGSYGYTF. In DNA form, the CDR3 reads TGTGCCAGCAGCGCATGGGGCAGCTATGGCTACACCTTC.

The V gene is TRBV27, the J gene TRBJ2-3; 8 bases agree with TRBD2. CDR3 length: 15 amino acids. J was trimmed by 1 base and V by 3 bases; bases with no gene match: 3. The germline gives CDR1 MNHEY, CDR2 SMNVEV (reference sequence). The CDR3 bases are TGTGCCAGCAGTTTTCAAGCGGGGGGCACAGATACGCAGTATTTT. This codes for CASSFQAGGTDTQYF.

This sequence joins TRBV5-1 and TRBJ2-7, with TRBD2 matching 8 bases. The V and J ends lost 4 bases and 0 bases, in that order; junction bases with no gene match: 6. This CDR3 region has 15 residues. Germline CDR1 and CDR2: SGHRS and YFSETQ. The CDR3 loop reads CASSPGTRSSYEQYF. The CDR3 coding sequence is TGCGCCAGCAGCCCCGGGACTAGGAGCTCCTACGAGCAGTACTTC.

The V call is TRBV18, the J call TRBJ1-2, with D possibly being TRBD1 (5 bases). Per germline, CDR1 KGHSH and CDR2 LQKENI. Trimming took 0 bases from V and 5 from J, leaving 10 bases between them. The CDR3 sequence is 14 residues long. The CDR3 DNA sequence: TGTGCCAGCTCACCACCACACAGGTGGTATGGCTACACCTTC. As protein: CASSPPHRWYGYTF. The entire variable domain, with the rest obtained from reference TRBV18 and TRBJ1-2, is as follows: NAGVMQNPRHLVRRRGQEARLRCSPMKGHSHVYWYRQLPEEGLKFMVYLQKENIIDESGMPKERFSAEFPKEGPSILRIQQVVRGDSAAYFCASSPPHRWYGYTFGSGTRLTVV.

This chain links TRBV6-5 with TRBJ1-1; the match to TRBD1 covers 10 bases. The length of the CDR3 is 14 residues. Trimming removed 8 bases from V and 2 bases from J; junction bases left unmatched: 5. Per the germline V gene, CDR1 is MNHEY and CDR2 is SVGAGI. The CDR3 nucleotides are TGTGCCAGCCGACGACAGGGGGCTAACACTGAAGCTTTCTTT. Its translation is CASRRQGANTEAFF.

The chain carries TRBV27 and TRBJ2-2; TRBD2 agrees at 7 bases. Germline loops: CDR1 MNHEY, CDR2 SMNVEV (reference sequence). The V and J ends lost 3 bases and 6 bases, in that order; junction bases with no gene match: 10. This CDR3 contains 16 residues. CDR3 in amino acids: CASSFRGGRLAGELFF. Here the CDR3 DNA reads TGTGCCAGCAGTTTTCGGGGAGGGAGACTCGCCGGGGAGCTGTTTTTT.

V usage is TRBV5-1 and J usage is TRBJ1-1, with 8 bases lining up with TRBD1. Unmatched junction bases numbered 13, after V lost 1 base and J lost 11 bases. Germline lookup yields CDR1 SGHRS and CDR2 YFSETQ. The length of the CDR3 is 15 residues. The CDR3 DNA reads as TGCGCCAGCAGCTTGCACGGACAGGGTCTGGATTCGGCTTTCTTT. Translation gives CASSLHGQGLDSAFF.

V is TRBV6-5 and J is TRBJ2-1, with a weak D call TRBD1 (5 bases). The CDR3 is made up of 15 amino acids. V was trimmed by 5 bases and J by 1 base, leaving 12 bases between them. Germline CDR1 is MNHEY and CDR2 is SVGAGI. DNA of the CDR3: TGTGCCAGCAGTAACCTAGGGGTTTCCTACAATGAGCAGTTCTTC. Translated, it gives CASSNLGVSYNEQFF.

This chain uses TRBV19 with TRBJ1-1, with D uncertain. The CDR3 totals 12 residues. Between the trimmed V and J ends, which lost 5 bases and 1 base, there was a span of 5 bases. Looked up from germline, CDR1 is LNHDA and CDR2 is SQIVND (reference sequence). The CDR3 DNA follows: TGTGCCAGTAGTCCAGGGAACACTGAAGCTTTCTTT. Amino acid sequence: CASSPGNTEAFF.

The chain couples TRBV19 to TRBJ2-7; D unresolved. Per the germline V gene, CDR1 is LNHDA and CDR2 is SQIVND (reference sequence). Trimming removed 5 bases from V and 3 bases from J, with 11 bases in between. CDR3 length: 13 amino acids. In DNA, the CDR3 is TGTGCCAGTAGTGCGGCCTCCAGCTACGAGCAGTACTTC. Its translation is CASSAASSYEQYF.

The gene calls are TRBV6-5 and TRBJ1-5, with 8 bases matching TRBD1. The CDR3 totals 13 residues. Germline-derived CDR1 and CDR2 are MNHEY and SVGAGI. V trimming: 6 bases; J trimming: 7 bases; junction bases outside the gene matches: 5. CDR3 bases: TGTGCCAGCAGCCCGGACAGGGAACAGCCCCAGCATTTT. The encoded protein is CASSPDREQPQHF.

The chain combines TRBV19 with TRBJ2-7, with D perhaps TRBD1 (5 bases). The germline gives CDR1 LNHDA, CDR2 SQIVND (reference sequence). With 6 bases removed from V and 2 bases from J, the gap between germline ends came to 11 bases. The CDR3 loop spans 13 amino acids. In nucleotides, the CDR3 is TGTGCCAGTAGCCCAGGGTTCGCCTACGAGCAGTACTTC. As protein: CASSPGFAYEQYF. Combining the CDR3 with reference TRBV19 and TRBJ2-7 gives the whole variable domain DGGITQSPKYLFRKEGQNVTLSCEQNLNHDAMYWYRQDPGQGLRLIYYSQIVNDFQKGDIAEGYSVSREKKESFPLTVTSAQKNPTAFYLCASSPGFAYEQYFGPGTRLTVT.

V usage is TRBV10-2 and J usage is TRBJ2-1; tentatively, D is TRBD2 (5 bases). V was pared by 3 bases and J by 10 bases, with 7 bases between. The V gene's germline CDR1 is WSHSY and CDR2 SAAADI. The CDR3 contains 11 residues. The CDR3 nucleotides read TGCGCCAGCAGTGAAGGGAGCGAGCAGTTCTTC. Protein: CASSEGSEQFF.